This T cell receptor (beta chain) was profiled in a study of control samples from healthy donors and cancer patients. Assay: immunoSEQ multiplex PCR; the TCRdb copy retains only in-frame clones and omits some. This sample carries approximately 60,000 clones, around 85% of them seen once, and the ten largest clones take over 4.5%. CDR3 size: 13 residues. Trimming took off 6 bases at V and 8 bases at J, with 14 bases between the two ends. Germline CDR1 MGHDK, CDR2 SYGVNS. V and J are TRBV25-1 and TRBJ2-1; D might be TRBD2 (6 bases). Specimen: blood. This TCR was sampled from a man aged 40-49 years in good health. In DNA, the CDR3 is TGTGCCAGCAGGCGGGATCCACAACATGAGCAGTTCTTC. Translating gives CASRRDPQHEQFF.